This TCR beta chain was profiled in a study of blood T cell repertoires in COVID-19. This CDR3 has 15 amino acids. Between the trimmed V and J ends, which lost 2 bases and 6 bases, there was a span of 14 bases. CDR1 and CDR2 from the germline V gene are LNHDA and SQIVND (reference sequence). Sequenced by immunoSEQ multiplex PCR; TCRdb stores in-frame clones only, minus some. The repertoire consists of 200,000 to 250,000 clones, with roughly 79% occurring once and the leading ten covering 7.5% to 8%. This chain links TRBV19 with TRBJ2-1, with D maybe TRBD2 (6 bases). Sequenced: peripheral blood. This receptor was taken from a woman over 75 with COVID-19, enrolled during active disease. The CDR3 loop is CASSISGAGGNEQFF. Written as DNA, the CDR3 is TGTGCCAGTAGTATATCCGGGGCCGGGGGCAATGAGCAGTTCTTC.